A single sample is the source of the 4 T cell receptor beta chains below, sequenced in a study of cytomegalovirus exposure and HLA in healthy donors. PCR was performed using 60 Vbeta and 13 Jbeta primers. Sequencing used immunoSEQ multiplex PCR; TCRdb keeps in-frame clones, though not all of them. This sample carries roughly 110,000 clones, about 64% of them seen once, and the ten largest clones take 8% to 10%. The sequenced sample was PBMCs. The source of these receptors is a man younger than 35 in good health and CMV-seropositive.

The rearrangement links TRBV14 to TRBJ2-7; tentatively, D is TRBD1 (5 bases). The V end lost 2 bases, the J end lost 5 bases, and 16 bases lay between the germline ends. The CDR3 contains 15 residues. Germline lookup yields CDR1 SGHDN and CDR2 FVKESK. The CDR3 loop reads CASSQSLGRVNEQYF. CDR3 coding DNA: TGTGCCAGCAGCCAAAGTTTGGGCAGGGTGAACGAGCAGTACTTC.

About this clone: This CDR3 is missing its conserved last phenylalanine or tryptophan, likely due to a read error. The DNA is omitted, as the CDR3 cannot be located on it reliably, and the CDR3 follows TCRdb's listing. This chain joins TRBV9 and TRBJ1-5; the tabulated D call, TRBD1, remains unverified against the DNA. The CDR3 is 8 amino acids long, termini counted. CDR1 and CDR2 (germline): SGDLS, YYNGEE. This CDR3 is CASMVQGV.

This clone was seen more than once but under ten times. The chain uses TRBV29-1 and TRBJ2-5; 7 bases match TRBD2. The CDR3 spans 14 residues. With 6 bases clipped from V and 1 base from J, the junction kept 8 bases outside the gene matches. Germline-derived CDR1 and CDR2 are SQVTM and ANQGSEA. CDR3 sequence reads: CSVTLGGVQETQYF. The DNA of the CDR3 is TGCAGCGTCACCTTGGGGGGGGTCCAAGAGACCCAGTACTTC.

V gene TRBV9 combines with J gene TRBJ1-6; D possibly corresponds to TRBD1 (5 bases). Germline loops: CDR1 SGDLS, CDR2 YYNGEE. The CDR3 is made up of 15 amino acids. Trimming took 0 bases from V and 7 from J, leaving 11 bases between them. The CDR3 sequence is CASSVEGAGNSPLHF. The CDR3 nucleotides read TGTGCCAGCAGCGTAGAAGGGGCCGGAAATTCACCCCTCCACTTT. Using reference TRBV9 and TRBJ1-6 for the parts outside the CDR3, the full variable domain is DSGVTQTPKHLITATGQRVTLRCSPRSGDLSVYWYQQSLDQGLQFLIQYYNGEERAKGNILERFSAQQFPDLHSELNLSSLELGDSALYFCASSVEGAGNSPLHFGNGTRLTVT.